Only a few counts were recorded for the clone carrying this T cell receptor (beta chain). Its antigen remains unidentified. The entry originates in a study of shared clonotypes between healthy human individuals. Study overall: Donors had three CD4 naive, three CD4 memory, two CD8 naive and one CD8 memory plate apiece. General study findings and limits: Among non-shared clonotypes, generation probabilities were lower than among those shared by all four donors.

TCRdb's copy holds only in-frame clones and misses some; the assay was immunoSEQ multiplex PCR. This sample has about 990,000 clones, with around 78% found just once. The CDR3 runs 17 residues. Germline CDR1 and CDR2: GTSNPN and SVGIG (reference sequence). After removal of 2 bases from V and 1 base from J, the junction contained 9 bases not matched to a gene. This chain uses TRBV30 with TRBJ2-5; 11 bases align to TRBD2. Material for sequencing was memory CD4+ T cells from PBMCs. Described subset: CD45RA-negative fraction. The receptor comes from a man between 18 and 35 years old in good health. Some clones in this sample may be carry-over from other donors' samples. For the CDR3, the DNA is TGTGCCTGGAGTTCCGCCCTGGGACTAGCGGTCCAAGAGACCCAGTACTTC. Protein product: CAWSSALGLAVQETQYF.